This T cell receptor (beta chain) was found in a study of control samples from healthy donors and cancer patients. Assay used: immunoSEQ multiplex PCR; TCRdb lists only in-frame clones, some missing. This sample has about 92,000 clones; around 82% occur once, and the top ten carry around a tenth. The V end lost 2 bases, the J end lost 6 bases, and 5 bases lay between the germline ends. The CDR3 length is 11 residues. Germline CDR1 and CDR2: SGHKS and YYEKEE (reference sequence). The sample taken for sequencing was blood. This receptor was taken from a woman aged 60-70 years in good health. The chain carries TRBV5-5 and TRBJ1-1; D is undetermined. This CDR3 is CASSFRSEAFF. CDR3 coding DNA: TGTGCCAGCAGCTTTAGGTCTGAAGCTTTCTTT.